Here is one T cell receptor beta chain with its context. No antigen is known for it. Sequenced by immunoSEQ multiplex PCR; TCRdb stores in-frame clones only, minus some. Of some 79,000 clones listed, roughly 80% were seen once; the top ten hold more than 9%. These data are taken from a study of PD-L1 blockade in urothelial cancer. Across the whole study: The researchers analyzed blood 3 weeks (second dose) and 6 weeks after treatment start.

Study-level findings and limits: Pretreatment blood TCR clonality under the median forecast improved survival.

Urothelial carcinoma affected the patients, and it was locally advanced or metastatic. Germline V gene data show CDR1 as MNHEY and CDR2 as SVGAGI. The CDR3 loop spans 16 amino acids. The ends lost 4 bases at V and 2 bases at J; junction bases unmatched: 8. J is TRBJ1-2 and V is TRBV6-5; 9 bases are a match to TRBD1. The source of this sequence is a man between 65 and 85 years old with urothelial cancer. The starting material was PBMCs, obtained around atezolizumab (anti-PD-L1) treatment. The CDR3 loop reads CASSSHTGGRNYGYTF. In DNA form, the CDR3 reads TGTGCCAGCAGTTCTCATACAGGGGGCAGGAACTATGGCTACACCTTC.